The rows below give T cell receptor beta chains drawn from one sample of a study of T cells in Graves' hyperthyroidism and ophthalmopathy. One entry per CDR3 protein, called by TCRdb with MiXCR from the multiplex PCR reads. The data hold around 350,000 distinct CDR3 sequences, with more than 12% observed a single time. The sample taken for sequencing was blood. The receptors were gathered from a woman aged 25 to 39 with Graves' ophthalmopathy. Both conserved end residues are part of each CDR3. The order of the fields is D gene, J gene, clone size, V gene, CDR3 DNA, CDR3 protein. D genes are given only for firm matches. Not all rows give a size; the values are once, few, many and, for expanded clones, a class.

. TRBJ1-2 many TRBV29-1 TGCAGCTTCTCGGACGGGATCTATGGCTACACCTTC CSFSDGIYGYTF
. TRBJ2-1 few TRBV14 TGTGCCAGCAGCCGAGACAGTTTCTACAATGGGCAGTTCTTC CASSRDSFYNGQFF
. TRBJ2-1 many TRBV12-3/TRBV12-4 TGTGCCAGCAAGGGACCGGGACACCCTTACAATGAGCAGTTCTTC CASKGPGHPYNEQFF
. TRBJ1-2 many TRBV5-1 TGCGCCAGCAGCTTGGGTTTTTCGGTAGGAGGCGGCTACACCTTC CASSLGFSVGGGYTF
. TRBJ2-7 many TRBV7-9 TGTGCCAGCAGCTCTTTACATGGCGTTTACGAGCAGTACTTC CASSSLHGVYEQYF
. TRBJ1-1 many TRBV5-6 TGTGCCAGCAGCTTGTGGGTGAAGTTGAATGAAGCTTTCTTT CASSLWVKLNEAFF
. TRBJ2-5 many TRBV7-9 TGTGCCAGCAGCTTACAGGGTAGGACCAAAGAGACCCAGTACTTC CASSLQGRTKETQYF
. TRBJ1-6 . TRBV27 TGTGCCAGCAGGGTGGGGGGGGCGGGTAATTCACCCCTCCACTTT CASRVGGAGNSPLHF
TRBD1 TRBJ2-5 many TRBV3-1 TGTGCCAGCAGCCAAGGACAGGGAGAGACCCAGTACTTC CASSQGQGETQYF
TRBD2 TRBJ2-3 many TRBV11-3 TGTGCCAGCAGCTTAGGGCTAGCGGGGATAGATACGCAGTATTTT CASSLGLAGIDTQYF
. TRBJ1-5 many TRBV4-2 TGTGCCAGCAGCCAAAGTTGGGGGTTGAGCAATCAGCCCCAGCATTTT CASSQSWGLSNQPQHF
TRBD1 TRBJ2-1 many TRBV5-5 TGTGCCAGCAGCGGGGGACAGGGGAATGAGCAGTTCTTC CASSGGQGNEQFF
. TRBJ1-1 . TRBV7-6 TGTGCCAGCAGCCCACCCGATCCTTTTCACACTGAAGCTTTCTTT CASSPPDPFHTEAFF
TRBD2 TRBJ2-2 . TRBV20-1 TGCAGTGCTAGTGACCCCGGGACTAGCGGGGGGAACACCGGGGAGCTGTTTTTT CSASDPGTSGGNTGELFF
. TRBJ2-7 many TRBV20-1 TGCAGTGCCCTACTACGGACTGTCTCCTACGAGCAGTACTTC CSALLRTVSYEQYF
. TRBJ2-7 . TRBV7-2 TGTGCCAGCAGCCAGGATACAGCTAGCTCCTACGAGCAGTACTTC CASSQDTASSYEQYF
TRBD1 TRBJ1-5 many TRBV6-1 TGTGCCAGCCAAGTCGCTACAGGGGCGGTGGATCAGCCCCAGCATTTT CASQVATGAVDQPQHF
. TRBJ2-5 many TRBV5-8 TGTGCCAGCAGCTTGAGCACCTTAGGAGAGACCCAGTACTTC CASSLSTLGETQYF
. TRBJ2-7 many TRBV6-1 TGTGCCAGCAGTGAAGGACTCTCCTACGAGCAGTACTTC CASSEGLSYEQYF
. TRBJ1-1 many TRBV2 TGTGCCAGCATTCTGGCCCCAAAGGGCACTGAAGCTTTCTTT CASILAPKGTEAFF
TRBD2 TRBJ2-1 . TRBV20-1 TGCAGTGCGCCGATGCTAGCGGGGGGAAGGGGTGAGCAGTTCTTC CSAPMLAGGRGEQFF
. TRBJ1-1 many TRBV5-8 TGTGCCAGCAGCTCGCGCGCTGAAGCTTTCTTT CASSSRAEAFF
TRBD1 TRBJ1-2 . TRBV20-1 TGCAGCGGAGGACAGGGAAAAGCTAACTATGGCTACACCTTC CSGGQGKANYGYTF
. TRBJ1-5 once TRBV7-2 TGTGCCAGCAGCAGCGACAGACTTAGCAATCAGCCCCAGCATTTT CASSSDRLSNQPQHF
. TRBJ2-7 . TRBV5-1 TGCGCCAGCACCGCGGTGGGGGGCTCCTACGAGCAGTACTTC CASTAVGGSYEQYF
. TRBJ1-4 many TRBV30 TGTGCCTGCCAAAGAGGGGGAACCTTACAGAATGAAAAACTGTTTTTT CACQRGGTLQNEKLFF
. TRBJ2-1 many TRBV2 TGTGCCAGCAGTGCGTGGGGGGAGAAATCCTACAATGAGCAGTTCTTC CASSAWGEKSYNEQFF
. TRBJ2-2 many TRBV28 TGTGCCAGCAGTCAAGGGGCCGGGCTGTTTTTT CASSQGAGLFF
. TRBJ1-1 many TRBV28 TGTGCCAGCAGTTTCCCCGGCAGGGTGAACACTGAAGCTTTCTTT CASSFPGRVNTEAFF
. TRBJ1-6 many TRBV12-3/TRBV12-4 TGTGCCAGCAGTTTGGGGGCTTTCGGGGTTTACTCCTATAATTCACCCCTCCACTTT CASSLGAFGVYSYNSPLHF
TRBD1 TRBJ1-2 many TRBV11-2 TGTGCCAGCAGCTTAGATCAACAGGGGACAGGAGGCTACACCTTC CASSLDQQGTGGYTF
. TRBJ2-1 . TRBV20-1 TGCAGTGCTAGAGGTCCATGGGGTGAGGGGATGGGCAATGAGCAGTTCTTC CSARGPWGEGMGNEQFF
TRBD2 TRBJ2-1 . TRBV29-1 TGCAGCGGAGAGACTAGCGGGGGGCCGGGCGAGCAGTTCTTC CSGETSGGPGEQFF
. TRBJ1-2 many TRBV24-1 TGTGCCACCAGCGCCGGACAGCACTATGGCTACACCTTC CATSAGQHYGYTF
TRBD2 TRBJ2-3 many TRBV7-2 TGTGCCAGCAGCTTACACGGAAGCGGGGGCACAGATACGCAGTATTTT CASSLHGSGGTDTQYF
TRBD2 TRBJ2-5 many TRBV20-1 TGCAGTGCCCGGAGGACTAGCGGGGGGGCCTCAGAGACCCAGTACTTC CSARRTSGGASETQYF
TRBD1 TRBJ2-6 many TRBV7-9 TGTGCCAGCAGGATAATGGAGACAGGGGTATCTGGGGCCAACGTCCTGACTTTC CASRIMETGVSGANVLTF
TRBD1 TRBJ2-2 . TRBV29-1 TGCAGCGTTGGGGACAGGGACGCCGGGGAGCTGTTTTTT CSVGDRDAGELFF
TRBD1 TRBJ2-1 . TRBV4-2 TGTGCCAGCAGCCAAGATAGGGGGACAGGGTCCTATAATGAGCAGTTCTTC CASSQDRGTGSYNEQFF
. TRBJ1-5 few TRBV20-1 TGCAGTGCAACAAAGGGTTTAAATCAGCCCCAGCATTTT CSATKGLNQPQHF
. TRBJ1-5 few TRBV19 TGTGCCAGTAGTATGCATCGGGGGGCGCCTGGGAGGAAAAGCAATCAGCCCCAGCATTTT CASSMHRGAPGRKSNQPQHF
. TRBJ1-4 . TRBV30 TGTGCCTGGAGTAAGGAGGGGGGGGCTAATGAAAAACTGTTTTTT CAWSKEGGANEKLFF
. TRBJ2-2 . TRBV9 TGTGCCAGCAGCGCCTTACGGGTTGACACCGGGGAGCTGTTTTTT CASSALRVDTGELFF
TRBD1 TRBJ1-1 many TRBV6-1 TGTGCCAGCGGGGGGACAGGGGGATCTGAAGCTTTCTTT CASGGTGGSEAFF
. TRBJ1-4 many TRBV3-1 TGTGCCAGCAGCCAAGTAGGGGGGGTGCCTAATGAAAAACTGTTTTTT CASSQVGGVPNEKLFF
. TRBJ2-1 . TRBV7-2 TGTGCCAGCAGCGCCACCCTGGCGGGGGCTAATGAGCAGTTCTTC CASSATLAGANEQFF
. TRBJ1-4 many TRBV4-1 TGCGCCAGCAGCCAGGACGGATATGCGACGGGCGGGGATGAAAAACTGTTTTTT CASSQDGYATGGDEKLFF
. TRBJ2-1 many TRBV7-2 TGTGCCAGCAGCCCCCGGCCCCCGGGACTCACATACAATGAGCAGTTCTTC CASSPRPPGLTYNEQFF
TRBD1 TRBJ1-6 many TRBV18 TGTGCCAGCTCACCAGAGACAGGGAATTCACCCCTCCACTTT CASSPETGNSPLHF
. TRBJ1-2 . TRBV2 TGTGCCAGCAGACAGAAAAGCTACACCTTC CASRQKSYTF
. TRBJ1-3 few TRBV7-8 TGTGCCAGCAGCTCAGCCCGTTGGGGGTCAGGAAACACCATATATTTT CASSSARWGSGNTIYF
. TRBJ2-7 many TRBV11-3 TGTGCCAGCAGCTTCATGAAGGGTTCCGAGCAGTACTTC CASSFMKGSEQYF
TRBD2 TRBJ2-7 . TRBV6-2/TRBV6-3 TGTGCCACCCTTGTAAGCGGGGGCGAAAGCTCCTACGAGCAGTACTTC CATLVSGGESSYEQYF
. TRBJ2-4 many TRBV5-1 TGCGCCAGCAGCTCCGGTAGGGGGACCAAAAACATTCAGTACTTC CASSSGRGTKNIQYF
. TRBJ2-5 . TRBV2 TGTGCCAGCGGAGGACACACCCAAGAGACCCAGTACTTC CASGGHTQETQYF